These T cell receptor beta chains were read from a single sample in a study of CD8 T cells in ankylosing spondylitis. TCRdb re-called the 5' RACE reads with MiXCR, one entry per CDR3 protein. The sample carries 700,000 to 850,000 distinct CDR3 sequences, over 9.5% recorded once. Sequenced sample: blood, either unsorted or a sorted T cell fraction (not recorded which). These receptors originate from a male donor with ankylosing spondylitis. The CDR3 runs from the conserved cysteine through the conserved F or W. D genes are given only for firm matches. Part of the rows lack a size; the others show once, few, many or a class for expanded clones.

cdr3_length: 15; j_call: TRBJ2-3; d_call: -; v_call: TRBV5-1; clone_size: many; cdr3_aa: CASSFGRGVTDTQYF; cdr3_nt: TGCGCCAGCAGCTTCGGAAGGGGAGTCACAGATACGCAGTATTTT
cdr3_length: 13; j_call: TRBJ1-1; d_call: TRBD1; v_call: TRBV20-1; clone_size: -; cdr3_aa: CSVSTGAGTEAFF; cdr3_nt: TGCAGTGTCTCGACAGGGGCGGGGACTGAAGCTTTCTTT
cdr3_length: 14; j_call: TRBJ2-5; d_call: -; v_call: TRBV20-1; clone_size: -; cdr3_aa: CSAEDGRGIETQYF; cdr3_nt: TGCAGTGCAGAGGACGGCCGAGGGATCGAGACCCAGTACTTC
cdr3_length: 14; j_call: TRBJ2-2; d_call: -; v_call: TRBV4-2; clone_size: few; cdr3_aa: CASSQGWNTGELFF; cdr3_nt: TGTGCCAGCAGCCAAGGTTGGAACACCGGGGAGCTGTTTTTT
cdr3_length: 15; j_call: TRBJ2-1; d_call: -; v_call: TRBV7-2; clone_size: many; cdr3_aa: CASSPQGSAGREQFF; cdr3_nt: TGTGCCAGCAGCCCCCAGGGATCCGCGGGGCGGGAGCAGTTCTTC
cdr3_length: 12; j_call: TRBJ2-2; d_call: -; v_call: TRBV10-3; clone_size: many; cdr3_aa: CAVIGGTGELFF; cdr3_nt: TGTGCCGTGATAGGAGGCACCGGGGAGCTGTTTTTT
cdr3_length: 13; j_call: TRBJ2-5; d_call: -; v_call: TRBV3-1; clone_size: -; cdr3_aa: CASSRGVEETQYF; cdr3_nt: TGTGCCAGCAGCCGTGGCGTAGAGGAGACCCAGTACTTC
cdr3_length: 14; j_call: TRBJ1-3; d_call: -; v_call: TRBV5-1; clone_size: -; cdr3_aa: CASSLEGYGNTIYF; cdr3_nt: TGCGCCAGCAGCTTGGAGGGCTACGGAAACACCATATATTTT
cdr3_length: 16; j_call: TRBJ2-5; d_call: -; v_call: TRBV6-1; clone_size: many; cdr3_aa: CASKFSGRLRQETQYF; cdr3_nt: TGTGCCAGCAAATTCAGCGGACGGCTTCGCCAAGAGACCCAGTACTTC
cdr3_length: 13; j_call: TRBJ1-2; d_call: TRBD1; v_call: TRBV6-1; clone_size: -; cdr3_aa: CAGGQGAFYGYTF; cdr3_nt: TGTGCCGGGGGACAGGGGGCTTTCTATGGCTACACCTTC
cdr3_length: 14; j_call: TRBJ2-7; d_call: -; v_call: TRBV20-1; clone_size: many; cdr3_aa: CSASQGPSSYEQYF; cdr3_nt: TGCAGTGCTAGTCAGGGGCCGAGCTCCTACGAGCAGTACTTC
cdr3_length: 18; j_call: TRBJ2-1; d_call: -; v_call: TRBV11-1; clone_size: -; cdr3_aa: CASSQPDRGASSYNEQFF; cdr3_nt: TGTGCCAGCAGCCAGCCGGATAGAGGAGCGAGCTCCTACAATGAGCAGTTCTTC
cdr3_length: 14; j_call: TRBJ2-1; d_call: -; v_call: TRBV20-1; clone_size: few; cdr3_aa: CSAPYGGTNNEQFF; cdr3_nt: TGCAGTGCCCCGTATGGCGGAACGAACAATGAGCAGTTCTTC
cdr3_length: 15; j_call: TRBJ2-2; d_call: TRBD1; v_call: TRBV10-3; clone_size: -; cdr3_aa: CAISSGQVYTGELFF; cdr3_nt: TGTGCCATCAGCTCGGGACAGGTTTACACCGGGGAGCTGTTTTTT
cdr3_length: 16; j_call: TRBJ2-5; d_call: -; v_call: TRBV6-1; clone_size: few; cdr3_aa: CASSTRRGLLQETQYF; cdr3_nt: TGTGCCAGCAGCACCCGGCGGGGCCTCCTTCAAGAGACCCAGTACTTC
cdr3_length: 11; j_call: TRBJ1-1; d_call: -; v_call: TRBV29-1; clone_size: many; cdr3_aa: CSVAMNTEAFF; cdr3_nt: TGCAGCGTCGCGATGAACACTGAAGCTTTCTTT
cdr3_length: 14; j_call: TRBJ1-5; d_call: -; v_call: TRBV4-2; clone_size: -; cdr3_aa: CAISLGLLNQPQHF; cdr3_nt: TGTGCCATCAGCCTTGGACTGCTCAATCAGCCCCAGCATTTT
cdr3_length: 15; j_call: TRBJ1-1; d_call: -; v_call: TRBV7-2; clone_size: -; cdr3_aa: CASSPRQQGGTEAFF; cdr3_nt: TGTGCCAGCAGCCCAAGACAACAGGGAGGAACTGAAGCTTTCTTT
cdr3_length: 13; j_call: TRBJ1-5; d_call: TRBD1; v_call: TRBV19; clone_size: few; cdr3_aa: CASGRQGGQPQHF; cdr3_nt: TGTGCCAGTGGACGACAGGGAGGCCAGCCCCAGCATTTT
cdr3_length: 16; j_call: TRBJ2-1; d_call: TRBD2; v_call: TRBV24-1; clone_size: few; cdr3_aa: CATSDPLAGGGNEQFF; cdr3_nt: TGTGCCACCAGTGATCCACTAGCGGGAGGAGGTAATGAGCAGTTCTTC
cdr3_length: 16; j_call: TRBJ1-3; d_call: -; v_call: TRBV20-1; clone_size: many; cdr3_aa: CSARFGNRDSGNTIYF; cdr3_nt: TGCAGTGCCCGATTCGGCAACAGGGATTCCGGAAACACCATATATTTT
cdr3_length: 11; j_call: TRBJ1-2; d_call: TRBD1; v_call: TRBV29-1; clone_size: -; cdr3_aa: CSVHEDRANTF; cdr3_nt: TGCAGCGTACACGAGGACAGGGCAAATACCTTC
cdr3_length: 14; j_call: TRBJ1-1; d_call: -; v_call: TRBV4-3; clone_size: many; cdr3_aa: CASSPLPFHTEAFF; cdr3_nt: TGCGCCAGCAGCCCCCTGCCCTTCCACACTGAAGCTTTCTTT
cdr3_length: 15; j_call: TRBJ1-2; d_call: TRBD1; v_call: TRBV18; clone_size: few; cdr3_aa: CASSRQGQDNYGYTF; cdr3_nt: TGTGCCAGCTCACGACAGGGCCAGGACAACTATGGCTACACCTTC
cdr3_length: 15; j_call: TRBJ2-7; d_call: TRBD2; v_call: TRBV4-3; clone_size: few; cdr3_aa: CASSQEGLAGSEQYF; cdr3_nt: TGCGCCAGCAGCCAAGAAGGGCTAGCGGGAAGCGAGCAGTACTTC
cdr3_length: 13; j_call: TRBJ2-3; d_call: -; v_call: TRBV10-3; clone_size: few; cdr3_aa: CAISRTVPDTQYF; cdr3_nt: TGTGCCATCAGCCGGACAGTCCCAGATACGCAGTATTTT